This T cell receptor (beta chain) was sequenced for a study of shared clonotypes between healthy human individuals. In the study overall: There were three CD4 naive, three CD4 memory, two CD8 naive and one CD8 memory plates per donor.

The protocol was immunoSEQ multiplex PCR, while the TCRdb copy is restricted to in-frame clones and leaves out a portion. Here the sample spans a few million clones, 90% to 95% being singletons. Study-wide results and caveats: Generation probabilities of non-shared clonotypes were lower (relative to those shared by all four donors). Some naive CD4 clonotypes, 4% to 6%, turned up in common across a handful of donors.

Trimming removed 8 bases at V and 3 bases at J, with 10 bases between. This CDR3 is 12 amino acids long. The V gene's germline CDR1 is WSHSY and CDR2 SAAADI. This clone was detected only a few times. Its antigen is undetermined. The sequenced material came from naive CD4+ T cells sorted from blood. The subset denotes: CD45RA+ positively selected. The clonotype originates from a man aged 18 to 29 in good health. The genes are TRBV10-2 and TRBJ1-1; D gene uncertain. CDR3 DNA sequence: TGCGCCAGCGCGGGTTCGGACACTGAAGCTTTCTTT. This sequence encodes CASAGSDTEAFF.